A single sample gave rise to the 19 T cell receptor beta chains below, sequenced in a study of regulatory T cells in long-lasting Graves disease. Time point specified: newly diagnosed GD, antithyroid drugs for less than 3 months. From PBMCs, RNA was extracted and then used to make the TCR library. Researchers made TCR beta libraries by using iRepertoire HTBI primers and running Arm-PCR on CDR3 regions. Each CDR3 protein gets one entry after TCRdb re-called the multiplex PCR reads with MiXCR. The sample has roughly 420,000 distinct CDR3 sequences, around 15% seen once; the top ten hold approximately 17%. The data were also submitted as part of a second study, on T cells in Graves' hyperthyroidism and ophthalmopathy.

This specimen consisted of peripheral blood mononuclear cells (PBMCs), obtained at new diagnosis, from a patient treated with antithyroid drugs. The receptors here all came from a woman between 45 and 65 years old with Graves disease.

The V gene is TRBV11-3, the J gene TRBJ2-1; D might be TRBD1 (5 bases). Trimming pared 5 bases from V and 4 bases from J, leaving 12 bases between. This CDR3 spans 14 amino acids. Germline CDR1 and CDR2: SGHNT and YENEEA. The CDR3 spells CASSPRVWYNEQFF. DNA of the CDR3: TGTGCCAGCAGCCCCAGGGTATGGTACAATGAGCAGTTCTTC.

DNA for the CDR3: TGTGCCAGCAGTTACTCTTGGCAGCTAAGAGAGACCCAGTACTTC. The encoded protein is CASSYSWQLRETQYF. This chain uses TRBV6-2 or TRBV6-3 with TRBJ2-5, with D unclear. The CDR3 length is 15 residues. Trimming removed 0 bases from V and 4 bases from J, with 12 bases in between. Germline V CDR1 and CDR2: MNHEY, SVGEGT.

With regard to this clonotype: Mismatch with germline at one junction end may stem from a read error. The genes are TRBV11-2 and TRBJ2-2; possible D gene TRBD2, 6 bases. The CDR3 contains 16 residues. The germline V gene encodes CDR1 SGHAT and CDR2 FQNNGV. The DNA of the CDR3 is TGTGCCAGCAGCTTATTTGCGGTTACGGACACCGGGGGGCTGTTTTTT. Amino acid sequence: CASSLFAVTDTGGLFF.

This clonotype showed up many times. This rearrangement joins TRBV7-8 to TRBJ2-3; TRBD1 aligns across 10 bases. Trimming took 11 bases from V and 5 from J; bases not matched to a gene: 13. The CDR3 has 15 amino acids. The germline V gene encodes CDR1 SGHVS and CDR2 FQNEAQ. CDR3 in DNA: TGTGCCGTTCAGCGGCGACAGGGGGCGTTAGATACGCAGTATTTT. Its translation is CAVQRRQGALDTQYF.

There are many counts of this clonotype. The chain combines TRBV7-6 with TRBJ2-1; D possibly corresponds to TRBD1 (5 bases). With 2 bases removed from V and 0 bases from J, the gap between germline ends came to 8 bases. The V gene's germline CDR1 is SGHVS and CDR2 FNYEAQ. This CDR3 has 15 residues. The CDR3 region has the DNA TGTGCCAGCAGCTTATCAGGGATCTCCTACAATGAGCAGTTCTTC. This translates into CASSLSGISYNEQFF.

The sample holds a few counts of this clonotype. In DNA, the CDR3 is TGTGCCAGTAGTATCGGCGGGAGCCTGAACTACGAGCAGTACTTC. Protein product: CASSIGGSLNYEQYF. The V and J genes are TRBV19 and TRBJ2-7; 7 positions agree with TRBD2. Trimming at V came to 3 bases and at J to 3 bases, leaving 8 bases not matched to a gene. CDR1 is LNHDA and CDR2 is SQIVND in the germline V gene (reference sequence). The CDR3 runs 15 residues.

Ten or more counts support this clonotype. V is TRBV3-1 and J is TRBJ2-7, with D uncertain. Trimming cost V 0 bases and J 3 bases, with 12 bases left between them. The CDR3 spans 15 residues. The germline CDR1 and CDR2 sequences are LGHDT and YNNKEL (reference sequence). This chain's CDR3 is CASSQDSYGYYEQYF. The CDR3, as DNA: TGTGCCAGCAGCCAAGATTCTTACGGATACTACGAGCAGTACTTC.

This clonotype has a handful of counts. This chain connects TRBV24-1 to TRBJ2-3; no clear D gene. V gave up 5 bases and J gave up 3 bases, with 5 bases separating them. Germline CDR1 is KGHDR and CDR2 is SFDVKD. This CDR3 is built from 12 residues. The CDR3 DNA sequence: TGTGCCACCAGTGCGGCGACAGATACGCAGTATTTT. This gives the protein CATSAATDTQYF.

The chain links TRBV7-6 to TRBJ1-4; D not resolved. CDR3 size: 15 residues. CDR1 is SGHVS, CDR2 FNYEAQ, per germline. The V end was cut by 1 base, the J end by 4 bases, with 10 bases between. CDR3 sequence reads: CASSLDVLNNEKLFF. CDR3 sequence (DNA): TGTGCCAGCAGCTTAGATGTTTTGAATAATGAAAAACTGTTTTTT.

The table lists this clonotype with a few counts. V usage is TRBV20-1 and J usage is TRBJ1-1; TRBD1 matches at 7 bases. Losses at the gene ends were 0 bases for V and 1 base for J; bases not matched to a gene: 8. The CDR3 totals 16 residues. Germline V gives CDR1 DFQATT, CDR2 SNEGSKA (reference sequence). CDR3 nucleotide sequence: TGCAGTGCTAGAGATACCTCAAGGGGGCAGAACACTGAAGCTTTCTTT. It encodes CSARDTSRGQNTEAFF.

This clonotype was recorded at least ten times. The V and J genes are TRBV3-1 and TRBJ2-5; perhaps TRBD2 as D (5 bases). The CDR3 has 16 amino acids. Trimming stripped 3 bases from V and 3 bases from J, with 17 bases between. Germline lookup yields CDR1 LGHDT and CDR2 YNNKEL (reference sequence). CDR3 sequence reads: CASSHPSVGVEETQYF. Here the CDR3 DNA reads TGTGCCAGCAGCCATCCCTCGGTGGGAGTGGAAGAGACCCAGTACTTC.

Comments on this clonotype: A single base separates this from a much larger clone, so it may be a read error. V gene TRBV12-3 or TRBV12-4 combines with J gene TRBJ2-7, with D perhaps TRBD2 (5 bases). V lost 7 bases and J lost 2, with 18 bases in between. The CDR3 is 15 amino acids. The CDR3: CASNYVGLNTYEQYF. The DNA of the CDR3 is TGTGCCAGCAATTACGTAGGACTGAACACCTACGAGCAGTACTTC.

This clonotype came up many times. The chain uses TRBV12-5 and TRBJ1-1, with a tentative D call TRBD1 (5 bases). This CDR3 has 13 residues. V lost 4 bases and J 2 bases, leaving 8 bases between the germline ends. Germline CDR1 and CDR2: LGHNT and FRNRAP. The CDR3 sequence: CASGSTENTEAFF. DNA for the CDR3: TGTGCTAGTGGTTCGACAGAAAACACTGAAGCTTTCTTT. The full variable domain, in which reference TRBV12-5 and TRBJ1-1 provide the parts outside the CDR3, is DARVTQTPRHKVTEMGQEVTMRCQPILGHNTVFWYRQTMMQGLELLAYFRNRAPLDDSGMPKDRFSAEMPDATLATLKIQPSEPRDSAVYFCASGSTENTEAFFGQGTRLTVV.

This clonotype was detected a few times. The chain is built from TRBV27 and TRBJ1-5; maybe TRBD1 (5 bases). Germline V gene sequence: CDR1 MNHEY, CDR2 SMNVEV (reference sequence). CDR3 size: 14 residues. The germline V and J ends were trimmed by 2 bases and 6 bases, with 11 bases remaining between them. In nucleotides, the CDR3 is TGTGCCAGCAGTTTAGGACAAGGGGTTCAGCCCCAGCATTTT. Its protein is CASSLGQGVQPQHF.

The chain employs TRBV7-9 and TRBJ1-2; D possibly corresponds to TRBD1 (5 bases). CDR3 length equals 16 residues. From germline, CDR1 is SEHNR and CDR2 FQNEAQ (reference sequence). Trimming left V 5 bases short and J 8 bases short, with 24 bases between. CDR3 region: CASSSSGLEGRGGYTF. The CDR3 DNA reads TGTGCCAGCAGCAGCTCGGGGTTGGAGGGGAGGGGAGGCTACACCTTC.

This clonotype was counted at least ten times. The chain links TRBV20-1 to TRBJ2-5; 7 bases are shared with TRBD1. V gave up 6 bases and J gave up 2 bases; unmatched junction bases: 6. The CDR3 is 13 residues long. Germline CDR1 reads DFQATT; CDR2 reads SNEGSKA (reference sequence). The CDR3 DNA reads TGCAGTGCAAATCCGGGACAGCAAGAGACCCAGTACTTC. It yields the protein CSANPGQQETQYF.

As regards this clonotype: A much more abundant neighbour one base away suggests this may be a read error. The conserved phenylalanine or tryptophan is not found at the CDR3 terminus, so this likely reflects a read error. V usage is TRBV7-9 and J usage is TRBJ2-1; 10 bases map to TRBD1. This CDR3 has 15 residues. Per the germline V gene, CDR1 is SEHNR and CDR2 is FQNEAQ (reference sequence). The V segment lost 4 bases and the J segment 9 bases; nucleotides outside the gene matches: 9. CDR3 nucleotide sequence: TGTGCCAGCAGCTACGAGGGACAGGGGAGGGCTGAGCAGTTCCTC. Protein product: CASSYEGQGRAEQFL.

The chain recombines TRBV12-3 or TRBV12-4 with TRBJ1-2, with D maybe TRBD1 (6 bases). V lost 2 bases to trimming and J lost 7 bases, with 11 bases between them. This CDR3 is built from 13 residues. The CDR3 loop reads CASSLMGAGGYTF. The CDR3 DNA sequence: TGTGCCAGCAGTTTAATGGGGGCCGGTGGCTACACCTTC.

This clonotype was observed many times. V and J are TRBV7-9 and TRBJ2-1; 7 positions agree with TRBD2. The junction had 9 bases not matched to a gene; V was cut back by 7 bases and J by 3 bases. CDR3 length equals 15 residues. CDR1 is SEHNR and CDR2 is FQNEAQ in the germline V gene (reference sequence). CDR3 amino acids: CASISPGTNYNEQFF. CDR3 sequence (DNA): TGTGCCAGCATCTCCCCCGGGACTAACTACAATGAGCAGTTCTTC. Complete variable domain (other parts from reference TRBV7-9 and TRBJ2-1): DTGVSQNPRHKITKRGQNVTFRCDPISEHNRLYWYRQTLGQGPEFLTYFQNEAQLEKSRLLSDRFSAERPKGSFSTLEIQRTEQGDSAMYLCASISPGTNYNEQFFGPGTRLTVL.